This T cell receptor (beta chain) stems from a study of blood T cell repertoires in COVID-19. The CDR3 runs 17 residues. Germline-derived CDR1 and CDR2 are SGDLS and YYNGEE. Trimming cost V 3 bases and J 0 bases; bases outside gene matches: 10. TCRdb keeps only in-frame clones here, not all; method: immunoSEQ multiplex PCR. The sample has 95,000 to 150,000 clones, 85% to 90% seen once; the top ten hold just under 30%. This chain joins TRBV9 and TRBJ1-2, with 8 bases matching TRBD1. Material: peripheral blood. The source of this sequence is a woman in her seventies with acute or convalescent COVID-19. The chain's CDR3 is CASSATIGQGANYGYTF. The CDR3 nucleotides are TGTGCCAGCAGCGCGACGATCGGACAGGGTGCTAACTATGGCTACACCTTC.